These T cell receptor beta chains were read from a single sample in a study of CD8+ T cells in alopecia areata. Using immunoSEQ multiplex PCR, the repertoire was profiled, and TCRdb retains in-frame clones only, with some absent. The sample has about 160,000 clones, around 71% seen once. The sequences come from CD4+ T cells sorted from blood, collected at week 4, from a patient treated with tofacitinib. These receptors were taken from a human donor with alopecia areata. The CDR3 runs from the conserved cysteine through the conserved F or W. The D gene is left open where the match is weak. Size tells how often a clone was seen (once, few, many) or the class of an expanded clone, and some rows leave it out.

V,size,J,D,length,DNA,CDR3
TRBV15,few,TRBJ2-3,NA,14,TGTGCCACCAGCAGAGATTTGCAGACAGATACGCAGTATTTT,CATSRDLQTDTQYF
TRBV27,NA,TRBJ1-3,NA,13,TGTGCCAGCAAGTCTATCTCTGGAAACACCATATATTTT,CASKSISGNTIYF
TRBV15,NA,TRBJ1-2,NA,14,TGTGCCACCAGCAGAGAGCAGGGGCCCTATGGCTACACCTTC,CATSREQGPYGYTF
TRBV4-3,NA,TRBJ1-4,NA,14,TGCGCCAGCAGCCAGGAACCAACTAATGAAAAACTGTTTTTT,CASSQEPTNEKLFF
TRBV25-1,NA,TRBJ2-5,TRBD2,16,TGTGCCAGCAGTGAGTGTATAGCGGGGGAGACAGAGACCCAGTACTTC,CASSECIAGETETQYF
TRBV7-8,NA,TRBJ1-1,NA,12,TGTGCCAGCAGCCCCCCGACAGAAGAAGCTTTCTTT,CASSPPTEEAFF
TRBV7-2,NA,TRBJ2-4,NA,18,TGTGCCAGCAGCTTAAGCGCGGGGGCCCAACTGCGGTCCAACATTCAGTACTTC,CASSLSAGAQLRSNIQYF
TRBV5-6,NA,TRBJ2-7,NA,13,TGTGCCAGCAGCCAGAGTCCCTCCTACGAGCAGTACTTC,CASSQSPSYEQYF
TRBV5-1,NA,TRBJ1-2,NA,13,TGCGCCAGCAGCTTTGGCGGAAACTATGGCTACACCTTC,CASSFGGNYGYTF
TRBV9,NA,TRBJ2-5,NA,14,TGTGCCAGCAGCGTAGCTGGGGACCAAGAGACCCAGTACTTC,CASSVAGDQETQYF
TRBV10-3,once,TRBJ2-5,TRBD1,14,TGTGCCACCTCTTATGACAGGGGGCAAGAGACCCAGTACTTC,CATSYDRGQETQYF
TRBV7-3,NA,TRBJ1-1,NA,13,TGTGCCAGCAGCTTAATGGGGTTCACTGAAGCTTTCTTT,CASSLMGFTEAFF
TRBV29-1,NA,TRBJ2-3,TRBD2,15,TGCAGCGTTACCGGGACTAGCGGTGGCACAGATACGCAGTATTTT,CSVTGTSGGTDTQYF
TRBV2,NA,TRBJ2-1,TRBD2,14,TGTGCCAGCAGTGAGGCGGGGGGCCACAATGAGCAGTTCTTC,CASSEAGGHNEQFF
TRBV30,NA,TRBJ1-4,NA,13,TGTGCCCATCGCGGGTGGGGGTATGAAAAACTGTTTTTT,CAHRGWGYEKLFF
TRBV9,NA,TRBJ2-7,NA,14,TGTGCCAGCAGCCCACGAGGTGTCGGGTACGAGCAGTACTTC,CASSPRGVGYEQYF
TRBV7-2,NA,TRBJ2-5,NA,15,TGTGCCAGCAGCCTCGGTAGGCTTTTTCAAGAGACCCAGTACTTC,CASSLGRLFQETQYF
TRBV6-5,NA,TRBJ1-2,NA,14,TGTGCCAGCAACCAAGCAGGGTTCGGCTATGGCTACACCTTC,CASNQAGFGYGYTF
TRBV18,NA,TRBJ1-1,NA,15,TGTGCCAGCTCAATTGTTAGACTGCCGAACACTGAAGCTTTCTTT,CASSIVRLPNTEAFF
TRBV29-1,NA,TRBJ1-3,NA,12,TGCAGCGTTGGGGAGTCTGGAAACACCATATATTTT,CSVGESGNTIYF
TRBV29-1,NA,TRBJ2-5,NA,16,TGCAGCGTTGACGTCGGCGGGACAGTGTACCAAGAGACCCAGTACTTC,CSVDVGGTVYQETQYF
TRBV5-1,NA,TRBJ2-4,NA,12,TGCGCCAGCAGCTTGGAGGGAAACATTCAGTACTTC,CASSLEGNIQYF
TRBV29-1,NA,TRBJ2-3,TRBD1,15,TGCAGCGTTGATCGACAGGGGGACGGCACAGATACGCAGTATTTT,CSVDRQGDGTDTQYF
TRBV4-2,NA,TRBJ1-1,NA,13,TGTGCCAGCAGCCAAGTTAAGGTCACTGAAGCTTTCTTT,CASSQVKVTEAFF
TRBV7-2,few,TRBJ1-1,TRBD1,12,TGTGCCAGCAGCACGAACAGGGGATCGGCTTTCTTT,CASSTNRGSAFF
TRBV4-1,NA,TRBJ2-3,NA,17,TGCGCCAGCAGCCAAGATCGGGCCCTAGCGAGCACAGATACGCAGTATTTT,CASSQDRALASTDTQYF
TRBV29-1,NA,TRBJ2-7,TRBD2,15,TGCAGCGTTGAATTGGCAAGCGGGGGATACGGGGAGCAGTACTTC,CSVELASGGYGEQYF
TRBV29-1,NA,TRBJ1-1,NA,13,TGCAGCGTTTGGGGCTCCATGTACACTGAAGCTTTCTTT,CSVWGSMYTEAFF
TRBV29-1,NA,TRBJ2-5,NA,13,TGCAGCGTTGTTCCTGACAAGCAAGAGACCCAGTACTTC,CSVVPDKQETQYF
TRBV4-2,few,TRBJ2-3,NA,14,TGTGCCAGCAGCCAAGGTCTTAGCACAGATACGCAGTATTTT,CASSQGLSTDTQYF
TRBV10-3,NA,TRBJ2-5,NA,15,TGTGCCATCAAGGGGGCTGGGACTACTGAAGAGACCCAGTACTTC,CAIKGAGTTEETQYF
TRBV20-1,NA,TRBJ2-1,NA,11,TGCAGTGCAAGACTAGTCAATGAGCAGTTCTTC,CSARLVNEQFF
TRBV29-1,NA,TRBJ1-2,NA,12,TGCAGCGTTTCCAAAAATAACTATGGCTACACCTTC,CSVSKNNYGYTF
TRBV29-1,NA,TRBJ1-2,NA,12,TGCAGCGTCGCCCAGGGCTTCGGCGGCTACACCTTC,CSVAQGFGGYTF
TRBV15,NA,TRBJ2-5,NA,14,TGTGCCACCAGCAGAGGAGGTCTCGGAGAGACCCAGTACTTC,CATSRGGLGETQYF
TRBV30,NA,TRBJ1-5,NA,15,TGTGCCTGGAGTGTCGGACAGACACCTAATCAGCCCCAGCATTTT,CAWSVGQTPNQPQHF
TRBV29-1,once,TRBJ2-1,NA,14,TGCAGCGTAGCAGGGACTCCCTCCTACAATGAGCAGTTCTTC,CSVAGTPSYNEQFF
TRBV29-1,NA,TRBJ2-3,NA,14,TGCAGCGTGGCCGAGCGAACTAGCACAGATACGCAGTATTTT,CSVAERTSTDTQYF
TRBV9,NA,TRBJ2-4,NA,15,TGTGCCAGCAGCGCCAGAGGAGGCTACGGGAACATTCAGTACTTC,CASSARGGYGNIQYF
TRBV2,NA,TRBJ2-1,TRBD2,16,TGTGCCAGCAGGGAATTAGCGGGGGGGCTTCCCAATGAGCAGTTCTTC,CASRELAGGLPNEQFF
TRBV30,NA,TRBJ1-4,TRBD1,14,TGTGCCTGGAGTGTTGGGACAGGGCCGGAAAAACTGTTTTTT,CAWSVGTGPEKLFF
TRBV7-9,NA,TRBJ2-2,TRBD1,16,TGTGCCAGCAGGGCCTCCGGGACAGGGAACACCGGGGAGCTGTTTTTT,CASRASGTGNTGELFF
TRBV30,NA,TRBJ1-1,NA,13,TGTGCCTGGAGTGCGGACATAGACACTGAAGCTTTCTTT,CAWSADIDTEAFF
TRBV30,NA,TRBJ1-3,NA,15,TGTGCCTGGAGCTCATGGGGACACTCTGGAAACACCATATATTTT,CAWSSWGHSGNTIYF
TRBV25-1,NA,TRBJ2-1,NA,14,TGTGCCAGTGCCCCTACAATTTCCTACAATGAGCAGTTCTTC,CASAPTISYNEQFF
TRBV27,few,TRBJ1-2,NA,13,TGTGCCAGCAGTTTTAGGGGAAGCTATGGCTACACCTTC,CASSFRGSYGYTF
TRBV6-4,NA,TRBJ2-1,TRBD2,15,TGTGCCAGCAGTGACTCTAGCGGGGGGGCCAATGAGCAGTTCTTC,CASSDSSGGANEQFF
TRBV30,NA,TRBJ1-2,TRBD1,11,TGTGCCTTCACAGGGGGCCGTGGCTACACCTTC,CAFTGGRGYTF
TRBV11-2,NA,TRBJ2-2,NA,16,TGTGCCAGCAGACCCGGGCTAGCGCAGAACACCGGGGAGCTGTTTTTT,CASRPGLAQNTGELFF
TRBV29-1,few,TRBJ2-5,NA,12,TGCAGCGGCCGCCCGGGGACGGAGACCCAGTACTTC,CSGRPGTETQYF
TRBV30,NA,TRBJ2-5,NA,12,TGTGCCTGGAGCCCCCCCGGGGAGACCCAGTACTTC,CAWSPPGETQYF
TRBV27,NA,TRBJ1-2,NA,13,TGTGCCAGCAGTTTGCAGGGAGACTATGGCTACACCTTC,CASSLQGDYGYTF
TRBV29-1,NA,TRBJ2-7,NA,11,TGCAGCGTTCGCCAGGGTGATCGTCAGTACTTC,CSVRQGDRQYF
TRBV5-1,NA,TRBJ2-7,NA,17,TGCGCCAGCAGCTTGGAAACCCTAGCGTTTCAGGGGTACGAGCAGTACTTC,CASSLETLAFQGYEQYF